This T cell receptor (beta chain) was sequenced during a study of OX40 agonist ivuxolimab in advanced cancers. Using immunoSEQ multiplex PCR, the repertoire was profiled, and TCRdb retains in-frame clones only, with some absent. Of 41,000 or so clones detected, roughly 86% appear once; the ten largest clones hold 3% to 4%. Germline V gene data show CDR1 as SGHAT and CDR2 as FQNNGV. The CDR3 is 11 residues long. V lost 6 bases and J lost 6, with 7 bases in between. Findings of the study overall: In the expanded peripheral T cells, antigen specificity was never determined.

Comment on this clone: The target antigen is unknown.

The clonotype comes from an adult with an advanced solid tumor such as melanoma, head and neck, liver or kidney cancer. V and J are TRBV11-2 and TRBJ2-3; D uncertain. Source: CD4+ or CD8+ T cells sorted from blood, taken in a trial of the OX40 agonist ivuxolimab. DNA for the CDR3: TGTGCCAGCAGTGAATCGGATACGCAGTATTTT. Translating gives CASSESDTQYF.